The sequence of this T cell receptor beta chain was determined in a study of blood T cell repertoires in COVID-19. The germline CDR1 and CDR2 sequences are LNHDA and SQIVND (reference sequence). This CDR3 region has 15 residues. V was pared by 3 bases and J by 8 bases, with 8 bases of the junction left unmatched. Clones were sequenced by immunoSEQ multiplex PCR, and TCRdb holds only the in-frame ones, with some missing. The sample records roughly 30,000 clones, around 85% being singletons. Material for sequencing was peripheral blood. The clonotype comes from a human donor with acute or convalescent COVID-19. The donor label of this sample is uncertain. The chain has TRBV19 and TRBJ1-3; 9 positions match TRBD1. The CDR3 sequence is CASSIDTDRGDTIYF. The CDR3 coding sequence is TGTGCCAGTAGTATCGATACGGACAGGGGAGACACCATATATTTT. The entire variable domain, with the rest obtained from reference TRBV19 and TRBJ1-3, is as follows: DGGITQSPKYLFRKEGQNVTLSCEQNLNHDAMYWYRQDPGQGLRLIYYSQIVNDFQKGDIAEGYSVSREKKESFPLTVTSAQKNPTAFYLCASSIDTDRGDTIYFGEGSWLTVV.